The source of this T cell receptor beta chain is a study of response to subunit inactivated influenza vaccine. TCRdb recomputed calls from the RT-PCR reads with MiXCR, one row per CDR3 protein. The table shows about 540,000 distinct CDR3 sequences, with around a quarter occurring only once. This clonotype appeared a few times. These data were also filed under a second study, of T cells expressing NK-cell markers. From that second work: cDNA encoding TCR beta was synthesized via 5'RACE template switching incorporating UMIs. It remained uncertain whether the expanded NKG2C+ T cell clones were specific for HCMV antigens.

The sequences come from CD4+ T cells sorted from PBMCs, collected 12 days after vaccination. The receptor comes from a man over 45 who received an inactivated influenza vaccine.

The CDR3 nucleotides are TGTGCCAGCAGTCTTCGACAGAGCAATCAGCCCCAGCATTTT. This sequence encodes CASSLRQSNQPQHF. The chain has TRBV6-2 or TRBV6-3 and TRBJ1-5; TRBD1 might be the D (5 bases). Germline CDR1 reads MNHEY; CDR2 reads SVGEGT. The CDR3 spans 14 residues. V dropped 5 bases and J dropped 1 base, with 9 bases sitting between them.